Following are 6 T cell receptor beta chains from one sample sequenced in a study of T cells in Graves' hyperthyroidism and ophthalmopathy. RNA transcripts provided the source from which TCR beta CDR3 regions were amplified. TCR CDR3 underwent first-round RT-PCR with the HTBI primer set. TCRdb reprocessed the multiplex PCR reads via MiXCR and lists one record per CDR3 protein. This table holds more than 300,000 distinct CDR3 sequences, about 15% found once. The sequencing sample was made of blood. These TCRs come from a woman between 55 and 75 years old with Graves' hyperthyroidism.

This clonotype has at least ten counts. This chain uses TRBV2 with TRBJ1-5; D is possibly TRBD1 (5 bases). CDR3 length: 15 amino acids. Germline lookup yields CDR1 SNHLY and CDR2 FYNNEI. V lost 7 bases and J lost 8, with 21 bases in between. The CDR3 DNA reads TGTGCCAGCAAAGCGGAACAGGCCTCTAGGGAGCCCCAGCATTTT. Its translation: CASKAEQASREPQHF.

This clonotype occurred many times. The rearrangement joins TRBV11-2 to TRBJ1-6; no reliable D call. CDR3 length: 17 amino acids. The germline CDR1 and CDR2 sequences are SGHAT and FQNNGV. The germline V and J ends were trimmed by 5 bases and 0 bases, with 14 bases remaining between them. The CDR3 is CASSKPGLSSYNSPLHF. The DNA for the CDR3 is TGTGCCAGCAGCAAACCTGGACTTAGCTCCTATAATTCACCCCTCCACTTT.

In this sample, this clonotype turned up once. This chain links TRBV10-1 with TRBJ1-6, with a tentative D call TRBD1 (5 bases). With 2 bases removed from V and 3 bases from J, the gap between germline ends came to 17 bases. Germline V CDR1 and CDR2: WNHNN, SYGVQD (reference sequence). This CDR3 has 18 residues. This CDR3 is CASSEPRGRPVYNSPLHF. The DNA of the CDR3 is TGCGCCAGCAGTGAGCCTAGGGGACGGCCCGTCTATAATTCACCCCTCCACTTT.

This clonotype showed up just a few times. CDR3 protein: CASSWGEEEQYF. The CDR3 DNA is TGTGCCAGCAGCTGGGGGGAAGAGGAGCAGTACTTC. The V gene is TRBV5-4, the J gene TRBJ2-7; tentative D call: TRBD2 (6 bases). Germline V lookup: CDR1 SGHNT, CDR2 YYREEE (reference sequence). V lost 3 bases, J lost 7 bases, and 11 bases lay in between. CDR3 length: 12 residues.

This clonotype occurred many times. The chain uses TRBV12-3 or TRBV12-4 and TRBJ1-5; D gene uncertain. CDR3 length: 15 residues. Trimming removed 2 bases from V and 0 bases from J, with 8 bases in between. The CDR3 coding sequence is TGTGCCAGCAGTTTAAAGCAGAATAGCAATCAGCCCCAGCATTTT. Its translation is CASSLKQNSNQPQHF.

This clonotype appeared a few times. The chain employs TRBV7-3 and TRBJ2-3, with D unclear. From germline, CDR1 is SGHTA and CDR2 FQGTGA. The ends were cut back, 6 bases at V and 2 bases at J, with 9 bases in the middle. The CDR3 is 13 amino acids. CDR3 protein: CASSFTDTDTQYF. Written as DNA, the CDR3 is TGTGCCAGCAGTTTCACAGACACAGATACGCAGTATTTT.